The TCR beta chain under discussion was sequenced for a study of vaccination effects on CD4 cells after COVID-19. Subsequent to a culture period of 10 days, CD4+ T cells were isolated. The table came from immunoSEQ multiplex PCR; TCRdb's copy has only in-frame clones and leaves some out. The sample yields approximately 47,000 clones, roughly three quarters seen once. Remarks on this clone: Its antigen is still unknown.

The material was CD4+ T cells from PBMCs cultured without peptide, obtained before COVID-19 vaccination. This receptor was identified in a human donor who had a prior SARS-CoV-2 infection.

CDR3 nucleotide sequence: TGCGCCAGCAGCTTGAACGGGGTGATCTACGAGCAGTACTTC. Protein: CASSLNGVIYEQYF. The V gene is TRBV5-1, the J gene TRBJ2-7, with a possible D match to TRBD2 (5 bases). Germline V gene lookup returns CDR1 SGHRS and CDR2 YFSETQ. The CDR3 is made up of 14 amino acids. V lost 1 base to trimming and J lost 3 bases, with 11 bases between them. Full variable domain (remainder filled in from reference TRBV5-1 and TRBJ2-7): KAGVTQTPRYLIKTRGQQVTLSCSPISGHRSVSWYQQTPGQGLQFLFEYFSETQRNKGNFPGRFSGRQFSNSRSEMNVSTLELGDSALYLCASSLNGVIYEQYFGPGTRLTVT.